What follows are 10 T cell receptor beta chains derived from one specimen sequenced in a study of blood T cell repertoires in COVID-19. TCRdb's table, derived via immunoSEQ multiplex PCR, lists solely in-frame clones and lacks some. The table lists a few hundred thousand clones, 89% of them singletons. The sequenced sample consisted of peripheral blood. The receptors here all came from a woman in her 40s who had recovered from COVID-19.

The chain uses TRBV13 and TRBJ1-4, with a tentative D call TRBD1 (6 bases). V dropped 5 bases and J dropped 7 bases, with 17 bases sitting between them. Germline CDR1 reads PRHDT; CDR2 reads FYEKMQ (reference sequence). This CDR3 comprises 15 residues. The CDR3 DNA reads TGTGCCAGCAGCGCTCTTCGGGGGGCTAGTGAAAAACTGTTTTTT. Its protein is CASSALRGASEKLFF. Supplemented by reference TRBV13 and TRBJ1-4, the full variable domain reads AAGVIQSPRHLIKEKRETATLKCYPIPRHDTVYWYQQGPGQDPQFLISFYEKMQSDKGSIPDRFSAQQFSDYHSELNMSSLELGDSALYFCASSALRGASEKLFFGSGTQLSVL.

The V call is TRBV28, the J call TRBJ2-1, with 9 nucleotides matching TRBD2. The V gene end was trimmed by 6 bases and the J gene end by 0 bases; junction bases not matched to a gene: 6. The length of the CDR3 is 16 residues. The germline V gene encodes CDR1 MDHEN and CDR2 SYDVKM. CDR3: CASSRLAESSYNEQFF. For the CDR3, the DNA is TGTGCCAGCAGCAGACTAGCGGAGAGCTCCTACAATGAGCAGTTCTTC.

This sequence joins TRBV11-2 and TRBJ1-1, with unresolved D. Looked up from germline, CDR1 is SGHAT and CDR2 is FQNNGV. Trimming took 2 bases from V and 4 from J, leaving 11 bases between them. The CDR3 is made up of 14 amino acids. For the CDR3, the DNA is TGTGCCAGCAGCTTATCTCGGGGTTCCACTGAAGCTTTCTTT. Translated: CASSLSRGSTEAFF.

The chain is built from TRBV28 and TRBJ2-7, with D unclear. Germline-derived CDR1 and CDR2 are MDHEN and SYDVKM. Trimming pared 3 bases from V and 3 bases from J, leaving 9 bases between. The length of the CDR3 is 13 residues. The CDR3 reads CASSLGPLYEQYF. The CDR3, as DNA: TGTGCCAGCAGTTTGGGCCCCCTCTACGAGCAGTACTTC.

The chain is built from TRBV30 and TRBJ1-2; D gene uncertain. The CDR3 has 12 amino acids. CDR1 is GTSNPN, CDR2 SVGIG, per germline (reference sequence). Trimming cost V 1 base and J 3 bases, with 6 bases left between them. CDR3 region: CAWSGPDYGYTF. The CDR3 nucleotides are TGTGCCTGGAGTGGCCCGGACTATGGCTACACCTTC. Full variable domain (remainder filled in from reference TRBV30 and TRBJ1-2): SQTIHQWPATLVQPVGSPLSLECTVEGTSNPNLYWYRQAAGRGLQLLFYSVGIGQISSEVPQNLSASRPQDRQFILSSKKLLLSDSGFYLCAWSGPDYGYTFGSGTRLTVV.

This sequence joins TRBV12-3 or TRBV12-4 and TRBJ2-5, with D possibly matching TRBD2 (6 bases). The CDR3 length is 13 residues. V was clipped by 6 bases and J by 2 bases, with 10 bases between them. DNA of the CDR3: TGTGCCAGCAGGGCTAGCGTTCAAGAGACCCAGTACTTC. It is translated as CASRASVQETQYF.

J is TRBJ2-3 and V is TRBV4-1, with D perhaps matching TRBD2 (6 bases). Germline V gives CDR1 MGHRA, CDR2 YSYEKL. Between the trimmed V and J ends, which lost 1 base and 6 bases, there was a span of 17 bases. The CDR3 has 16 amino acids. CDR3 protein: CASSQVPPGTFDTQYF. CDR3 nucleotides: TGCGCCAGCAGCCAAGTGCCCCCCGGGACTTTCGATACGCAGTATTTT.

The V call is TRBV12-3 or TRBV12-4, the J call TRBJ1-6; D ambiguous. This CDR3 region has 13 residues. With 5 bases removed from V and 2 bases from J, the gap between germline ends came to 4 bases. CDR3 sequence: CASSVAYNSPLHF. As DNA, the CDR3 is TGTGCCAGCAGTGTCGCCTATAATTCACCCCTCCACTTT.

The rearrangement links TRBV7-9 to TRBJ1-1; D is ambiguous. The germline gives CDR1 SEHNR, CDR2 FQNEAQ (reference sequence). This CDR3 has 15 amino acids. The ends were cut back, 5 bases at V and 1 base at J, with 14 bases in the middle. The chain's CDR3 is CASSKRFTENTEAFF. The CDR3 DNA reads TGTGCCAGCAGCAAAAGATTTACAGAGAACACTGAAGCTTTCTTT.

V and J are TRBV5-5 and TRBJ2-1; TRBD1 agrees at 7 bases. CDR3 length: 15 residues. In germline, CDR1 is SGHKS, CDR2 YYEKEE (reference sequence). V gave up 3 bases and J gave up 1 base; unmatched junction bases: 4. The CDR3 here is CASSSNRGSYNEQFF. CDR3 DNA sequence: TGTGCCAGCAGCTCAAACAGGGGTTCCTACAATGAGCAGTTCTTC.